This TCR beta chain was found in a study of T cells after somatic rescue of genetic block. V lost 4 bases and J 9 bases, leaving 16 bases between the germline ends. Per germline, CDR1 MRHNA and CDR2 SNTAGT. The CDR3 is 14 amino acids. TCRdb's copy holds only in-frame clones and misses some; the assay was immunoSEQ multiplex PCR. Among about 12,000 clones listed, over 60% were seen once. This TCR came from a boy between 10 and 17 years old. V and J are TRBV6-4 and TRBJ2-1; the D is unclear. The material sequenced was peripheral blood mononuclear cells (PBMCs). The CDR3 region is CASSVSSYLGEQFF. The DNA of the CDR3 is TGTGCCAGCAGTGTATCTTCCTATCTCGGTGAGCAGTTCTTC.